The clone carrying this TCR beta chain was seen more than once but under ten times. This CDR3 comprises 15 residues. Trimming cost V 7 bases and J 2 bases, with 17 bases left between them. Patients at the Seattle site were enrolled during active infection and followed longitudinally. This record comes from a study of blood T cell repertoires in COVID-19. Study overall: The United States, Italy and Spain provided the acute and convalescent COVID-19 samples. T cells, B-cell-depleted T cells, or PBMCs provided the cDNA or gDNA that served as material.

Original data processing: Estimates of nucleated cell counts were drawn from the amplification of reference gene primers. Method: immunoSEQ multiplex PCR; TCRdb's copy keeps in-frame clones and lacks some. D and trimming come from the DNA, and the V and J calls and clone size come from that table. The data show about half a million clones, 89% seen once. The chain has TRBV6-7 and TRBJ1-2; no clear D gene. TRBV6-7 is an open reading frame, and its role is uncertain. The sequence came from a man aged 18 to 29 with COVID-19, enrolled during active disease. Source material: peripheral blood. This chain's CDR3 is CASTPLHILNYGYTF. DNA for the CDR3: TGTGCCAGCACTCCACTACACATATTAAACTATGGCTACACCTTC.